This T cell receptor (beta chain) stems from a study of response to subunit inactivated influenza vaccine. Whole-study findings and limits: The study's authors posited that every seasonal influenza vaccination enlists few new T cells.

MiXCR, applied by TCRdb to the RT-PCR reads, yields one record per CDR3 protein. The table records under 800,000 distinct CDR3 sequences, approximately 15% of them present only once. Details on this clonotype: The antigen is not known. Germline and junction disagree at one end, which may indicate a read error.

Germline assignment: CDR1 SGHRS and CDR2 YFSETQ. The CDR3 is 16 amino acids. This chain uses TRBV5-1 with TRBJ1-1; a possible D gene is TRBD1 (6 bases). The sample consisted of PBMCs from blood, taken 14 to 15 days before vaccination. The TCR sequence derives from a man between 45 and 60 years old who received an inactivated influenza vaccine. CDR3 loop: CASSPRDTLGGTEALF. For the CDR3, the DNA is TGCGCCAGCAGCCCCCGGGACACCTTAGGTGGAACTGAAGCTCTCTTT.